This T cell receptor (beta chain) was found in a study of T cell responses to AZD1222 COVID-19 vaccine. Method: immunoSEQ multiplex PCR; TCRdb's copy keeps in-frame clones and lacks some. Among about 100,000 clones listed, around nine tenths were seen once. Regarding the study as a whole: Mapped onto spike, vaccine-associated CD4 TCRs spanned it and were dominant at 160-218 and 743-854.

Turning to this clone: Its antigen is undetermined.

This CDR3 contains 15 residues. Germline CDR1 and CDR2: SGDLS and YYNGEE. V lost 5 bases and J lost 6; bases outside the gene matches: 5. The chain is built from TRBV9 and TRBJ1-6, with 10 bases identical to TRBD1. This TCR was recovered from an adult in good health. The specimen comprised peripheral blood, sampled on day 0 of AZD1222 vaccination. CDR3 sequence: CASSARTGGNSPLHF. Written as DNA, the CDR3 is TGTGCCAGCAGTGCCCGGACAGGGGGTAATTCACCCCTCCACTTT.